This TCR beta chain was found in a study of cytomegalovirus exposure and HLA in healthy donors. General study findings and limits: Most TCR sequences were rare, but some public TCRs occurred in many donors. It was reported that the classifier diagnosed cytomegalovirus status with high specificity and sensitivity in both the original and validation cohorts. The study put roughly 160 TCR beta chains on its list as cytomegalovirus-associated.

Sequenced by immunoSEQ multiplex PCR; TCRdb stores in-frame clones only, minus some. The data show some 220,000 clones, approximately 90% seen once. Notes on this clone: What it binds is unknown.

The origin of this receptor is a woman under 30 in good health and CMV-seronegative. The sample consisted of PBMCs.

Here the CDR3 reads CASSLGTGSNYGYTF. Written as DNA, the CDR3 is TGCGCCAGCAGCTTGGGGACGGGGTCTAACTATGGCTACACCTTC. The chain uses TRBV5-1 and TRBJ1-2; D is unclear. The CDR3 covers 15 residues. V dropped 0 bases and J dropped 0 bases, with 9 bases sitting between them. CDR1 is SGHRS, CDR2 YFSETQ, per germline. Based on the CDR3 plus reference TRBV5-1 and TRBJ1-2, the full variable domain is KAGVTQTPRYLIKTRGQQVTLSCSPISGHRSVSWYQQTPGQGLQFLFEYFSETQRNKGNFPGRFSGRQFSNSRSEMNVSTLELGDSALYLCASSLGTGSNYGYTFGSGTRLTVV.